The sequence of this T cell receptor beta chain was determined in a study of shared clonotypes between healthy human individuals. The overall study: Three plates each covered CD4 naive and memory; CD8 naive two, CD8 memory one. Findings and caveats of the study: In a few donors, around 4.8% of naive CD4 clonotypes appeared in common.

The repertoire was sequenced with immunoSEQ multiplex PCR; TCRdb's copy has only in-frame clones and lacks some. The data hold roughly 2.1 million clones, with approximately 94% observed a single time. Regarding this clone: Its antigen is as yet unknown.

Selected positively for CCR7 and CD45RO-negative, naive CD8 cells excluded terminally differentiated effector memory CD45RA+ cells. The CDR3 loop spans 13 amino acids. The J segment lost 9 bases and the V segment lost 0 bases, leaving 4 bases of the junction unmatched. Germline-derived CDR1 and CDR2 are SGHTS and YDEGEE. The receptor was isolated from a man aged 18 to 29 in good health. Some clones in this sample may be carry-over from other donors' samples. Material: naive CD8+ T cells from PBMCs. The chain joins TRBV5-8 to TRBJ1-1, with 8 bases lining up with TRBD1. CDR3 coding DNA: TGTGCCAGCAGCTTGGCCCACAGGGGGAAAGCTTTCTTT. Translation gives CASSLAHRGKAFF. Drawing the rest from reference TRBV5-8 and TRBJ1-1, the complete variable domain is EAGVTQSPTHLIKTRGQQATLRCSPISGHTSVYWYQQALGLGLQFLLWYDEGEERNRGNFPPRFSGRQFPNYSSELNVNALELEDSALYLCASSLAHRGKAFFGQGTRLTVV.